The 2 T cell receptor beta chains reported below all come from one sample, sequenced in a study of blood T cell repertoires in COVID-19. The protocol was immunoSEQ multiplex PCR, while the TCRdb copy is restricted to in-frame clones and leaves out a portion. The data contain around 120,000 clones, approximately 82% of them singletons. Sequenced: peripheral blood. These receptors all come from a man aged 30 to 39 with acute or convalescent COVID-19.

This chain links TRBV10-3 with TRBJ1-1, with D perhaps TRBD1 (6 bases). V shed 6 bases and J shed 5 bases, with 16 bases lying between them. The CDR3 is 14 amino acids. The germline V gene encodes CDR1 ENHRY and CDR2 SYGVKD. The CDR3 sequence: CAIRGASKETEAFF. The CDR3 DNA follows: TGTGCCATCAGGGGGGCCTCCAAGGAGACTGAAGCTTTCTTT.

The chain is built from TRBV7-6 and TRBJ2-3; D is possibly TRBD1 (6 bases). The CDR3 has 16 residues. The germline V and J ends were trimmed by 5 bases and 0 bases, with 15 bases remaining between them. From germline, CDR1 is SGHVS and CDR2 FNYEAQ. Here the CDR3 reads CASSISGAPSTDTQYF. CDR3 bases: TGTGCCAGCAGCATCTCAGGGGCACCTAGCACAGATACGCAGTATTTT. Together with reference TRBV7-6 and TRBJ2-3, the CDR3 gives the full variable domain: GAGVSQSPRYKVTKRGQDVALRCDPISGHVSLYWYRQALGQGPEFLTYFNYEAQQDKSGLPNDRFSAERPEGSISTLTIQRTEQRDSAMYRCASSISGAPSTDTQYFGPGTRLTVL.